This is a list of T cell receptor beta chains from one sample in a study of blood T cell repertoires in COVID-19. Sequencing was performed with immunoSEQ multiplex PCR; in TCRdb, only in-frame clones are kept and a portion is missing. Of 430,000 or so clones listed, about 87% are singletons. The sequencing sample was made of peripheral blood. The receptors derive from a man aged 18 to 30 with COVID-19, enrolled during active disease. Each CDR3 is given without its conserved first and last residue.

V	J	length	CDR3
TRBV6-4	TRBJ2-1	13	ASSPTWGVNNEQF
TRBV4-2	TRBJ2-7	12	ASSHGTSPREQY
TRBV20-1	TRBJ1-5	9	SAGRVATQH
TRBV5-1	TRBJ1-5	18	ASSLASVSSGIHSNQPQH
TRBV20-1	TRBJ1-1	10	SASSGGTEAF
TRBV11-2	TRBJ1-2	10	ASSPQGNGYT
TRBV7-9	TRBJ2-1	13	ASSLGRSPYNEQF
TRBV27	TRBJ2-3	11	ASSGRGRDTQY
TRBV19	TRBJ2-7	13	ASSIAGTGPYEQY
TRBV16	TRBJ2-2	13	ASSQSQGAIGELF
TRBV7-8	TRBJ1-5	18	ASSLPTGTGGSYSNQPQH
TRBV5-1	TRBJ1-1	12	ASSPGQSIAEAF
TRBV15	TRBJ1-6	13	ATSRLSVMDSPLH
TRBV6-1	TRBJ1-5	11	ASSEAHKGTQH
TRBV19	TRBJ2-7	14	ASSRAPGQGADEQY
TRBV6-5	TRBJ2-5	12	ASSYSTTQETQY
TRBV7-2	TRBJ2-7	12	ASSLAGGSYEQY
TRBV24-1	TRBJ2-7	13	ATSDRRARAYEQY
TRBV11-3	TRBJ2-1	11	ASSSGTATKQF
TRBV6-5	TRBJ2-1	12	ASSFSGDYNEQF
TRBV23-1	TRBJ1-6	15	ASSQFKQGCYNSPLH
TRBV5-4	TRBJ2-5	11	ASSLEYEETQY
TRBV25-1	TRBJ2-5	13	ASSSSGQGSETQY
TRBV9	TRBJ1-3	14	ASSVDGTGSGNTIY